The subject of this entry is one T cell receptor beta chain. What it binds is not known. V was pared by 1 base and J by 7 bases, with 11 bases between. The germline V gene has CDR1 SQVTM and CDR2 ANQGSEA. CDR3 length equals 13 residues. The sample belongs to a study of early T cells in non-severe SARS-CoV-2 infection. Study-wide results and limits: VDJdb-based annotation leaned toward anti-spike CD8 responses and missed private and CD4 specificities.

Attachment of unique molecular identifiers was made to individual cDNA molecules. TCRdb passed the 5' RACE reads through MiXCR, listing each CDR3 protein once. The sample yields 35,000 to 50,000 distinct CDR3 sequences, about 7% seen once. The sample was whole blood. This sequence joins TRBV29-1 and TRBJ1-5, with a weak D call TRBD1 (6 bases). This TCR was sampled from an adult who was a healthcare worker with PCR-confirmed SARS-CoV-2 infection or an uninfected control (not recorded which). CDR3 region: CSVEGQVGQPQHF. CDR3 bases: TGCAGCGTTGAAGGACAGGTCGGCCAGCCCCAGCATTTT.